This T cell receptor beta chain was recovered during a study of T cell responses to AZD1222 COVID-19 vaccine. Study-wide results and caveats: Spike-specific TCR breadth rose after two AZD1222 doses, and depth rose as well. It was only after the peak T cell response that any repertoires were sampled. Spike was spanned by vaccine-associated CD4 TCRs, with dominance at 160-218 and 743-854.

Libraries were prepared by immunoSEQ multiplex PCR; TCRdb keeps only in-frame clonotypes and omits some of them. Among about 130,000 clones listed, more than 70% were seen once. As regards this clone: Its target is unknown.

This CDR3 has 13 amino acids. Germline CDR1 SGHRS, CDR2 YFSETQ. Trimming took off 0 bases at V and 1 base at J, with 3 bases between the two ends. This receptor was obtained from an adult in good health. This specimen was peripheral blood, taken on day 0 of AZD1222 vaccination. The chain is built from TRBV5-1 and TRBJ2-3; D is ambiguous. The CDR3 protein is CASSLGGTDTQYF. The CDR3 DNA reads TGCGCCAGCAGCTTGGGGGGCACAGATACGCAGTATTTT.